The text below deals with one T cell receptor beta chain. The record originates from a study of blood T cell repertoires in COVID-19. Germline values: CDR1 MGHRA, CDR2 YSYEKL. After removal of 1 base from V and 6 bases from J, the junction contained 2 bases not matched to a gene. The CDR3 covers 16 residues. The data were produced by immunoSEQ multiplex PCR, yet TCRdb's version contains in-frame clones alone and is incomplete. The sample holds fewer than 300,000 clones, 65% to 90% seen once. Source material: PBMCs or T cells enriched from blood (not recorded which). The clonotype was recovered from a man aged 18 to 30 who had recovered from COVID-19. V is TRBV4-1 and J is TRBJ2-1; 14 bases align to TRBD2. CDR3 bases: TGCGCCAGCAGCCAAGGGACTAGCGGGGGGATCAATGAGCAGTTCTTC. This gives the protein CASSQGTSGGINEQFF.